Below, 24 T cell receptor beta chains from the same sample are listed, as sequenced in a study of T cells in Graves' hyperthyroidism and ophthalmopathy. TCR beta CDR3 regions were amplified from RNA transcripts. Initially, a first-round RT-PCR of the TCR CDR3 employed the HTBI primer set. TCRdb ran MiXCR on the multiplex PCR reads and lists one entry per CDR3 protein. Of some 300,000 distinct CDR3 sequences detected, 13% appear once; the ten largest clones hold approximately 8.6%. The source material was blood. The receptors stem from a woman under 40 with Graves' hyperthyroidism that later progressed to Graves' ophthalmopathy.

Ten or more counts support this clonotype. The V and J genes are TRBV20-1 and TRBJ2-1; tentative D call: TRBD2 (5 bases). V was pared by 6 bases and J by 5 bases, with 17 bases between. The germline gives CDR1 DFQATT, CDR2 SNEGSKA (reference sequence). The CDR3 contains 14 residues. The CDR3 here is CSAQDFQINNEQFF. The CDR3 DNA is TGCAGTGCGCAGGACTTCCAAATCAACAATGAGCAGTTCTTC.

This clonotype has ten or more counts. The chain couples TRBV7-9 to TRBJ2-1; TRBD2 matches at 7 bases. V lost 1 base, J lost 1 base, and 7 bases stayed unmatched. Germline CDR1 reads SEHNR; CDR2 reads FQNEAQ (reference sequence). The CDR3 has 17 residues. The CDR3 region has the DNA TGTGCCAGCAGCTTAGGTTCCCTAGCGGTTTCCTACAATGAGCAGTTCTTC. Translating it yields CASSLGSLAVSYNEQFF.

V usage is TRBV12-3 or TRBV12-4 and J usage is TRBJ1-5; D is undetermined. Deletions cut 5 bases from V and 6 bases from J, with 11 bases between. The CDR3 totals 13 residues. The CDR3 coding sequence is TGTGCCAGCAGTAAGGCGAGCCCTCAGCCCCAGCATTTT. Translating gives CASSKASPQPQHF.

This clonotype was found a few times. CDR3 nucleotide sequence: TGTGCCAGTAGTCCCACCCGGACAGGGATGTCTCTCGGCTACACCTTC. Amino acid sequence: CASSPTRTGMSLGYTF. The rearrangement links TRBV19 to TRBJ1-2; 8 bases align to TRBD1. This CDR3 is built from 16 residues. Germline assignment: CDR1 LNHDA and CDR2 SQIVND (reference sequence). V lost 5 bases to trimming and J lost 8 bases; unmatched junction nucleotides: 16.

This clonotype occurred many times. This rearrangement joins TRBV30 to TRBJ1-1; 8 bases fit TRBD1. The CDR3 totals 13 residues. The V gene end was trimmed by 8 bases and the J gene end by 5 bases; junction bases not matched to a gene: 10. Looked up from germline, CDR1 is GTSNPN and CDR2 is SVGIG (reference sequence). Written as DNA, the CDR3 is TGTGCCAGATGGCAGGGGGCTGGAACTGAAGCTTTCTTT. Protein product: CARWQGAGTEAFF.

This clonotype was counted only a few times. The chain couples TRBV9 to TRBJ2-1; 12 bases are shared with TRBD1. The V segment lost 0 bases and the J segment 8 bases; nucleotides outside the gene matches: 9. The CDR3 runs to 17 residues. CDR1 and CDR2 from the germline V gene are SGDLS and YYNGEE. The CDR3 reads CASSVAPPGQGADEQFF. Written as DNA, the CDR3 is TGTGCCAGCAGCGTAGCTCCACCGGGACAGGGGGCCGATGAGCAGTTCTTC.

The gene calls are TRBV5-4 and TRBJ2-7; TRBD1 aligns across 8 bases. V shed 1 base, J shed 1 base, and the junction held 4 bases outside the gene matches. CDR1 is SGHNT, CDR2 YYREEE, per germline (reference sequence). This CDR3 has 15 residues. CDR3 residues: CASSLPGGSSYEQYF. The CDR3, as DNA: TGTGCCAGCAGCTTGCCAGGGGGCAGTTCCTACGAGCAGTACTTC.

This clonotype was found many times. The chain links TRBV6-1 to TRBJ2-7; D may match TRBD1 or TRBD2 (7 bases each). The V gene's germline CDR1 is MNHNS and CDR2 SASEGT. The CDR3 extends over 15 amino acids. Trimming pared 5 bases from V and 3 bases from J, leaving 17 bases between. The CDR3 coding sequence is TGTGCCAGCAGTCCGCGACAGGGAGGGAACTACGAGCAGTACTTC. It yields the protein CASSPRQGGNYEQYF.

This clonotype came up many times. The chain combines TRBV6-1 with TRBJ2-1; maybe TRBD2 (6 bases). The CDR3 is 15 residues long. The V end was cut by 4 bases, the J end by 8 bases, with 18 bases between. Per germline, CDR1 MNHNS and CDR2 SASEGT. Here the CDR3 DNA reads TGTGCCAGCAGTGCGCCGGGACTGTCGGCATATGAGCAGTTCTTC. It is translated as CASSAPGLSAYEQFF.

This clonotype was seen repeatedly, ten times or more. The chain has TRBV7-9 and TRBJ2-5, with TRBD2 identical over 10 bases. V lost 5 bases, J lost 5 bases, and 5 bases stayed unmatched. Germline CDR1 is SEHNR and CDR2 is FQNEAQ (reference sequence). The CDR3 is made up of 14 amino acids. The CDR3 sequence: CASSILAGEETQYF. The CDR3 DNA is TGTGCCAGCAGCATCCTAGCGGGAGAGGAGACCCAGTACTTC.

This clonotype was found a few times. This chain links TRBV2 with TRBJ1-5, with D tentatively TRBD1 (6 bases). CDR1 is SNHLY and CDR2 is FYNNEI in the germline V gene. Trimming shortened V by 2 bases and J by 6 bases, and 14 bases separated the two germline ends. The CDR3 covers 15 residues. DNA of the CDR3: TGTGCCAGCAGTGAAAACCGGCAGGGGACTCAGCCCCAGCATTTT. Its translation: CASSENRQGTQPQHF.

This clonotype was counted at least ten times. V is TRBV2 and J is TRBJ1-1; D is perhaps TRBD1 (6 bases). Germline assignment: CDR1 SNHLY and CDR2 FYNNEI. The CDR3 length is 16 residues. V gave up 10 bases and J gave up 5 bases, with 26 bases separating them. The CDR3 is CATRLITGIRETEAFF. CDR3 bases: TGTGCCACCCGGCTAATAACAGGGATTCGAGAAACTGAAGCTTTCTTT.

This clonotype showed up many times. This CDR3 is CASSPPPGTGVFDEQFF. The CDR3 nucleotides read TGTGCCAGCTCACCACCCCCCGGGACAGGGGTTTTCGATGAGCAGTTCTTC. V gene TRBV18 combines with J gene TRBJ2-1; 10 bases align to TRBD1. The CDR3 has 17 amino acids. Germline-derived CDR1 and CDR2 are KGHSH and LQKENI. V gave up 0 bases and J gave up 8 bases; unmatched junction bases: 10. The entire variable domain, with the rest obtained from reference TRBV18 and TRBJ2-1, is as follows: NAGVMQNPRHLVRRRGQEARLRCSPMKGHSHVYWYRQLPEEGLKFMVYLQKENIIDESGMPKERFSAEFPKEGPSILRIQQVVRGDSAAYFCASSPPPGTGVFDEQFFGPGTRLTVL.

The gene calls are TRBV20-1 and TRBJ2-7; 8 bases match TRBD1. The J segment lost 12 bases and the V segment lost 5 bases, leaving 12 bases of the junction unmatched. CDR1 and CDR2 from the germline V gene are DFQATT and SNEGSKA (reference sequence). The CDR3 totals 12 residues. The CDR3 here is CSARGTGVSRYF. The DNA for the CDR3 is TGCAGTGCTCGCGGGACAGGAGTATCTAGGTACTTC.

This clonotype appeared many times. V and J are TRBV20-1 and TRBJ2-3; D might be TRBD2 (5 bases). The CDR3 spans 14 residues. Germline V gene data show CDR1 as DFQATT and CDR2 as SNEGSKA (reference sequence). The germline V and J ends were trimmed by 0 bases and 2 bases, with 9 bases remaining between them. The CDR3 reads CSARDQRLTDTQYF. For the CDR3, the DNA is TGCAGTGCTAGAGATCAGCGGCTCACAGATACGCAGTATTTT.

This clonotype was seen ten or more times. The chain's CDR3 is CASSSTGAGGYTF. CDR3 sequence (DNA): TGTGCCAGCAGCTCTACAGGGGCTGGGGGCTACACCTTC. This chain connects TRBV7-2 to TRBJ1-2; 7 nucleotides match TRBD1. The CDR3 totals 13 residues. With 4 bases clipped from V and 8 bases from J, the junction kept 7 bases outside the gene matches. The germline V gene encodes CDR1 SGHTA and CDR2 FQGNSA.

The rearrangement uses TRBV3-1 and TRBJ2-3; possible D gene TRBD1, 6 bases. This CDR3 has 15 residues. The ends were cut back, 1 base at V and 5 bases at J, with 13 bases in the middle. Germline loops: CDR1 LGHDT, CDR2 YNNKEL (reference sequence). CDR3 sequence reads: CASSQVMGAKDTQYF. The CDR3 coding sequence is TGTGCCAGCAGCCAAGTTATGGGGGCGAAAGATACGCAGTATTTT.

Comment on this clonotype: A much larger clone differs from this one at a single base, so this may be a read error. The V call is TRBV11-3, the J call TRBJ1-2, with TRBD1 identical over 8 bases. Germline CDR1 reads SGHNT; CDR2 reads YENEEA. There are 17 residues in the CDR3. CDR3 in amino acids: CVSSSGEGRGLVYGYTF. The CDR3 DNA is TGTGTCAGCAGCTCGGGGGAGGGCAGGGGGCTCGTCTATGGCTACACCTTC.

This clonotype was recorded many times. This rearrangement joins TRBV12-3 or TRBV12-4 to TRBJ1-6; D is perhaps TRBD1 (5 bases). CDR3 size: 19 residues. V was pared by 7 bases and J by 0 bases, with 22 bases between. This CDR3 reads CASKISIWDASSYNSPLHF. CDR3 nucleotides: TGTGCCAGCAAAATCTCAATATGGGACGCGAGCTCCTATAATTCACCCCTCCACTTT.

This clonotype appeared many times. This sequence joins TRBV5-1 and TRBJ1-1; 7 bases map to TRBD1. V trimming: 3 bases; J trimming: 0 bases; junction bases outside the gene matches: 5. Germline CDR1 and CDR2: SGHRS and YFSETQ. The CDR3 runs 15 residues. The CDR3 loop is CASSSWTGMNTEAFF. The DNA for the CDR3 is TGCGCCAGCAGCTCCTGGACAGGAATGAACACTGAAGCTTTCTTT.

This clonotype was seen many times. The chain recombines TRBV28 with TRBJ2-1; D call uncertain. Germline V gives CDR1 MDHEN, CDR2 SYDVKM. The CDR3 is 11 amino acids. The ends were cut back, 4 bases at V and 9 bases at J, with 7 bases in the middle. DNA of the CDR3: TGTGCCAGCAGTTCCCCCCGTGAGCAGTTCTTC. Its translation is CASSSPREQFF.

This clonotype was seen many times. The genes are TRBV4-3 and TRBJ2-7; possibly TRBD2 for D (6 bases). CDR1 and CDR2 (germline): LGHNA, YSLEER. The V gene lost 0 bases and the J gene lost 2 bases, with 11 bases spanning the gap. The CDR3 consists of 15 residues. The DNA of the CDR3 is TGCGCCAGCAGCCAAGATTGGGCGGGAACCTACGAGCAGTACTTC. This sequence encodes CASSQDWAGTYEQYF.

This clonotype was seen repeatedly, ten times or more. This chain connects TRBV27 to TRBJ2-5, with D perhaps assigned TRBD1 or TRBD2 (5 bases each). The CDR3 has 15 residues. V lost 6 bases and J lost 5, with 19 bases in between. Germline V gene lookup returns CDR1 MNHEY and CDR2 SMNVEV (reference sequence). CDR3 in DNA: TGTGCCAGCAGCCCCGGGACCTCAAATGGGGAGACCCAGTACTTC. Its translation: CASSPGTSNGETQYF.

This clonotype was counted ten times or more. J is TRBJ2-1 and V is TRBV3-1; D uncertain. Between the trimmed V and J ends, which lost 2 bases and 5 bases, there was a span of 10 bases. Germline V gene data show CDR1 as LGHDT and CDR2 as YNNKEL (reference sequence). The CDR3 is 14 residues long. The DNA of the CDR3 is TGTGCCAGCAGCCAATCGGAAAAAAACAATGAGCAGTTCTTC. It yields the protein CASSQSEKNNEQFF.